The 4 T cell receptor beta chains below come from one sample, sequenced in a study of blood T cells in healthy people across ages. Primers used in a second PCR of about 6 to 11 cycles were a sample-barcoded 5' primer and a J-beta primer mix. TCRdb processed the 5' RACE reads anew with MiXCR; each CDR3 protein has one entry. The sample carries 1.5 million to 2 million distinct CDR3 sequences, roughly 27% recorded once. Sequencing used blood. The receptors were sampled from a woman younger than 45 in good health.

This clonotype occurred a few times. Here the CDR3 reads CATSLGMNTEAFF. CDR3 bases: TGTGCCACCAGCCTCGGGATGAACACTGAAGCTTTCTTT. The chain couples TRBV15 to TRBJ1-1; no clear D. Germline values: CDR1 LNHNV, CDR2 YYDKDF (reference sequence). Trimming pared 5 bases from V and 0 bases from J, leaving 7 bases between. The CDR3 sequence is 13 residues long.

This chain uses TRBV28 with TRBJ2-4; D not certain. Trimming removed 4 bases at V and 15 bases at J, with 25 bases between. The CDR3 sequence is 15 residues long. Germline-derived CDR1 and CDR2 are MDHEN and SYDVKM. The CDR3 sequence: CASSSHSTSSYERYF. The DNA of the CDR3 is TGTGCCAGCAGTTCCCACAGTACCAGCTCCTACGAGCGGTACTTC. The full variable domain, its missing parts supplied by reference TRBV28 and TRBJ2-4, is DVKVTQSSRYLVKRTGEKVFLECVQDMDHENMFWYRQDPGLGLRLIYFSYDVKMKEKGDIPEGYSVSREKKERFSLILESASTNQTSMYLCASSSHSTSSYERYFGAGTRLSVL.

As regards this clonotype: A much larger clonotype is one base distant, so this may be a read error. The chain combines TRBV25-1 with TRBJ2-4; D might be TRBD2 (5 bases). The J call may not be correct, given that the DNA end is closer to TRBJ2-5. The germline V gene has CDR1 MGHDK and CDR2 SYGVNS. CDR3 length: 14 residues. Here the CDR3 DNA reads TGTGCCAGCAGGGTAGCCGGGATTCAAGAGACCCAGTACTTC. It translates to CASRVAGIQETQYF.

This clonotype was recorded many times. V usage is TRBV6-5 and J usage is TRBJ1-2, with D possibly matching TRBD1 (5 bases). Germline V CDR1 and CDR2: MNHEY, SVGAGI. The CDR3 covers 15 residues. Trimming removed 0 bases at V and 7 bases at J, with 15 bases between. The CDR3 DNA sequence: TGTGCCAGCAGTTACTCCCGGGATGGGGGATCTGGCTACACCTTC. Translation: CASSYSRDGGSGYTF.